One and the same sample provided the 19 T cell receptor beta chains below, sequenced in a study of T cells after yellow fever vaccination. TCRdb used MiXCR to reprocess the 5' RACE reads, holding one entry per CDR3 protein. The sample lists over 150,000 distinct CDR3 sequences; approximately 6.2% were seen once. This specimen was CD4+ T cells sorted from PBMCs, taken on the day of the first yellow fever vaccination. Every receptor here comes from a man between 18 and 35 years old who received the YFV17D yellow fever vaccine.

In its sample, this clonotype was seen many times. CDR3: CASSFGQSQETQYF. CDR3 nucleotide sequence: TGCGCCAGCAGCTTCGGTCAGTCCCAAGAGACCCAGTACTTC. The chain uses TRBV5-1 and TRBJ2-5; D gene uncertain. This CDR3 region has 14 residues. The V end lost 2 bases, the J end lost 1 base, and 9 bases lay between the germline ends. Germline CDR1 and CDR2: SGHRS and YFSETQ.

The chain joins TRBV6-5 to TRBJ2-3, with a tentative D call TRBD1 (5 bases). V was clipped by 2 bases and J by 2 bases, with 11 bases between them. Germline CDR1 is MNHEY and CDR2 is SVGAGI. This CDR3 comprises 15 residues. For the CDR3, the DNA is TGTGCCAGCAGTTACAGGGGCATGTACACAGATACGCAGTATTTT. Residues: CASSYRGMYTDTQYF.

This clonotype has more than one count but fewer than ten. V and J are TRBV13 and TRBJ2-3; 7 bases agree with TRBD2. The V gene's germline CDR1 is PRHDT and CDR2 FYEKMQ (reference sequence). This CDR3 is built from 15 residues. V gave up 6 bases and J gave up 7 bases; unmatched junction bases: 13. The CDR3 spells CASSWLGRGKNTQYF. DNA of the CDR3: TGTGCCAGCAGTTGGCTGGGGCGGGGGAAGAATACGCAGTATTTT.

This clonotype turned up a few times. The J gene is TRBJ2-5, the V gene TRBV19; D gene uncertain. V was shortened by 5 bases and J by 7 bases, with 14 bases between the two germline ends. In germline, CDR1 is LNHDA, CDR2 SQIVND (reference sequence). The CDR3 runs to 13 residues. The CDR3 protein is CASSLRVPATQYF. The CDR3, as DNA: TGTGCCAGTAGTCTCCGGGTCCCCGCGACCCAGTACTTC.

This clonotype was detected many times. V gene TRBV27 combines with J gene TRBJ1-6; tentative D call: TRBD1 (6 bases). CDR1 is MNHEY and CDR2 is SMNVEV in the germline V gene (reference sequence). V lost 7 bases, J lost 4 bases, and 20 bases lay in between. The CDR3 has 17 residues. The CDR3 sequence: CASIDPPRGHYNSPLHF. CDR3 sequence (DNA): TGTGCCAGCATCGACCCACCTAGGGGACATTATAATTCACCCCTCCACTTT.

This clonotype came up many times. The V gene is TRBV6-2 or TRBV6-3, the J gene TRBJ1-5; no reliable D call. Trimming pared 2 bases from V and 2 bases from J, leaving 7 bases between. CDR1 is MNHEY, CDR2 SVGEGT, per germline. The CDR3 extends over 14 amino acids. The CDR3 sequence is CASSYLDGNQPQHF. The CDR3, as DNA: TGTGCCAGCAGTTACCTGGACGGCAATCAGCCCCAGCATTTT.

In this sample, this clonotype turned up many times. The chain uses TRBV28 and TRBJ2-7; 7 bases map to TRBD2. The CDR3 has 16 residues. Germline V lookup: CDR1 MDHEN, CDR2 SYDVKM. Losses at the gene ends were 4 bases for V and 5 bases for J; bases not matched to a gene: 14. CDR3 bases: TGTGCCAGCAGTTCCCCCACGTCTAGCGGATTCCACGAGCAGTACGTC. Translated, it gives CASSSPTSSGFHEQYV.

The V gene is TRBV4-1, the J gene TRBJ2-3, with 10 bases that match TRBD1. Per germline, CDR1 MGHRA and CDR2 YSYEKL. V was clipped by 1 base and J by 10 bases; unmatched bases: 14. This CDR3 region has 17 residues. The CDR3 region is CASSQGPLGQGIIPQYF. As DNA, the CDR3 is TGCGCCAGCAGCCAAGGTCCCCTGGGACAGGGGATTATTCCGCAGTATTTT.

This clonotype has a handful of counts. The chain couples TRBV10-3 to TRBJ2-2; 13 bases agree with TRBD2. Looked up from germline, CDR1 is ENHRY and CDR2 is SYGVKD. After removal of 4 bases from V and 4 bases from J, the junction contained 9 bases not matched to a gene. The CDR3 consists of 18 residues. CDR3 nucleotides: TGTGCCATCAGTGGCTTTACTAGCGGGGGGGCTGCCACCGGGGAGCTGTTTTTT. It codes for CAISGFTSGGAATGELFF.

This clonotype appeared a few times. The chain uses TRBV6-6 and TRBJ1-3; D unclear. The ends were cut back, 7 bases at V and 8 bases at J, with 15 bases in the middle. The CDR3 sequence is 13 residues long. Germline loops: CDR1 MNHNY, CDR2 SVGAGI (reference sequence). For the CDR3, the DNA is TGTGCCAGCAACCGGCAGTGGGCTTACACCATATATTTT. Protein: CASNRQWAYTIYF.

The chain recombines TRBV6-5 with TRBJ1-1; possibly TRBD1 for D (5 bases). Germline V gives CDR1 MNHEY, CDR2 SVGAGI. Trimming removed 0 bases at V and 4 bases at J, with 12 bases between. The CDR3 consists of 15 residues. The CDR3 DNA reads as TGTGCCAGCAGTTACTCGGGGGGGTCGAGCACTGAAGCTTTCTTT. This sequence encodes CASSYSGGSSTEAFF.

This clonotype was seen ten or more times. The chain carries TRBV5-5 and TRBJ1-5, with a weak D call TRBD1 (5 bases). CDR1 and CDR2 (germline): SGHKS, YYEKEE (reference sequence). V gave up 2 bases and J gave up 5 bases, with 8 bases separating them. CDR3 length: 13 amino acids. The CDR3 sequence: CASSFTGYQPQHF. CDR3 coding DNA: TGTGCCAGCAGCTTTACAGGTTATCAGCCCCAGCATTTT. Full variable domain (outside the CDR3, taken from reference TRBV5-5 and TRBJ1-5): DAGVTQSPTHLIKTRGQQVTLRCSPISGHKSVSWYQQVLGQGPQFIFQYYEKEERGRGNFPDRFSARQFPNYSSELNVNALLLGDSALYLCASSFTGYQPQHFGDGTRLSIL.

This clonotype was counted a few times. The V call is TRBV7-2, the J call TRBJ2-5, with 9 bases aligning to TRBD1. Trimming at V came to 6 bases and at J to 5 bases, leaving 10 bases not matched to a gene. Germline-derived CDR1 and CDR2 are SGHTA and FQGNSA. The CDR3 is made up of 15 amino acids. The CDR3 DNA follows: TGTGCCAGCAGAGGCACCGGGACAGGGTTTGAGACCCAGTACTTC. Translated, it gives CASRGTGTGFETQYF. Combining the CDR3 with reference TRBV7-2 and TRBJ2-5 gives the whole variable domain GAGVSQSPSNKVTEKGKDVELRCDPISGHTALYWYRQSLGQGLEFLIYFQGNSAPDKSGLPSDRFSAERTGGSVSTLTIQRTQQEDSAVYLCASRGTGTGFETQYFGPGTRLLVL.

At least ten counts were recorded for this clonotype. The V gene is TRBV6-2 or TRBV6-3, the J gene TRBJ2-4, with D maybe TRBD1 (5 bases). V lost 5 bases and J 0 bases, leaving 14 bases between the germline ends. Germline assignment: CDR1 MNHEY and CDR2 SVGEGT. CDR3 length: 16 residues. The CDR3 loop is CASSTPKTVAKNIQYF. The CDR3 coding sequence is TGTGCCAGCAGTACCCCCAAGACAGTAGCCAAAAACATTCAGTACTTC.

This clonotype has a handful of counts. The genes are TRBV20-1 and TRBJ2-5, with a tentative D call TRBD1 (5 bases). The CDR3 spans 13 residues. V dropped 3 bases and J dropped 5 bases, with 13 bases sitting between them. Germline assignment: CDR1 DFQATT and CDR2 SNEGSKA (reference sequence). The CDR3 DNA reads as TGCAGTGCTAGGATCGACAGCCCTGAGACCCAGTACTTC. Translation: CSARIDSPETQYF.

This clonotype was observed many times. The CDR3 bases are TGCGCCAGCAGCTTGGCCCCCTCAGGGGGCGTAGAGCAGTTCTTC. It encodes CASSLAPSGGVEQFF. The gene calls are TRBV5-1 and TRBJ2-1; TRBD1 agrees at 8 bases. V dropped 0 bases and J dropped 10; count of bases not matched to a gene: 9. Germline CDR1 reads SGHRS; CDR2 reads YFSETQ. This CDR3 spans 15 amino acids.

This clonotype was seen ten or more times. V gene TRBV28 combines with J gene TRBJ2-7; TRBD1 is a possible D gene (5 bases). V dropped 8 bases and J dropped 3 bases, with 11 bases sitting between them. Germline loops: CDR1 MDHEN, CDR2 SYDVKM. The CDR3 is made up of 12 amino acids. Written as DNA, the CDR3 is TGTGCCAGCGCCGGACAAGGCTACGAGCAGTACGTC. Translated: CASAGQGYEQYV.

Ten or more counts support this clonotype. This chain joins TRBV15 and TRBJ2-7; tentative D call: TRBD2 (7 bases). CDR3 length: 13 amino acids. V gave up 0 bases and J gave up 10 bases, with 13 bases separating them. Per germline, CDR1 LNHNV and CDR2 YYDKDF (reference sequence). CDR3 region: CATSRDRGGDQYF. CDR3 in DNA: TGTGCCACCAGCAGAGATAGGGGGGGGGACCAGTACTTC.

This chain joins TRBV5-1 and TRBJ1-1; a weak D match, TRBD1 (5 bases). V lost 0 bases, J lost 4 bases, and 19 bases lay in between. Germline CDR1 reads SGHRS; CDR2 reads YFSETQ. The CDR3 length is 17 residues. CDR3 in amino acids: CASSLEITGGRGTEAFF. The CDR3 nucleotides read TGCGCCAGCAGCTTGGAAATAACTGGAGGGAGGGGCACTGAAGCTTTCTTT.